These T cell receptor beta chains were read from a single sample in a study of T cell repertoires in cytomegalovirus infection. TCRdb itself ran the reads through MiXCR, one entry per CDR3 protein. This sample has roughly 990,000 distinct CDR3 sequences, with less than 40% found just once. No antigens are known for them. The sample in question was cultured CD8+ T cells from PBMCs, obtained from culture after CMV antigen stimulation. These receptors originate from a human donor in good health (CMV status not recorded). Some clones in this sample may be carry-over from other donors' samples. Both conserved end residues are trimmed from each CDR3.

CDR3 protein: ASSFRGGLTDTQY
V gene: TRBV7-6

CDR3 protein: ASSPNLLANYEQY
V gene: TRBV6-5

CDR3 protein: ASSLNGGTKNIQY
V gene: TRBV7-3

CDR3 protein: SARDGRGYEQY
V gene: TRBV20-1

CDR3 protein: ASLQRTDTQY
V gene: TRBV6-9

CDR3 protein: ASSTGGLVKNIQY
V gene: TRBV11-2

CDR3 protein: ATSVGTGWYGYT
V gene: TRBV24-1

CDR3 protein: ASSPAGQPQH
V gene: TRBV7-6

CDR3 protein: ASRPQTANNSPLH
V gene: TRBV12-3/TRBV12-4

CDR3 protein: SVPRQGNYGYT
V gene: TRBV29-1

CDR3 protein: ASSLYSGGADPDTQY
V gene: TRBV28

CDR3 protein: ASSTRTSGDNEQF
V gene: TRBV11-2

CDR3 protein: ASSQDTLHGAGTEAF
V gene: TRBV4-1

CDR3 protein: ASASGGQVGEKLF
V gene: TRBV12-5

CDR3 protein: ASSSTGWDEQF
V gene: TRBV28

CDR3 protein: SARPKGQGITEAF
V gene: TRBV20-1

CDR3 protein: ASSLTARGNEQF
V gene: TRBV7-2

CDR3 protein: TSSVSGSGGAREQF
V gene: TRBV9

CDR3 protein: ASRPGTGGPGELF
V gene: TRBV3-1

CDR3 protein: ASSLAGENEQF
V gene: TRBV7-7

CDR3 protein: AIETPPYNEQF
V gene: TRBV12-3/TRBV12-4

CDR3 protein: ASSFFGDNEQF
V gene: TRBV7-6